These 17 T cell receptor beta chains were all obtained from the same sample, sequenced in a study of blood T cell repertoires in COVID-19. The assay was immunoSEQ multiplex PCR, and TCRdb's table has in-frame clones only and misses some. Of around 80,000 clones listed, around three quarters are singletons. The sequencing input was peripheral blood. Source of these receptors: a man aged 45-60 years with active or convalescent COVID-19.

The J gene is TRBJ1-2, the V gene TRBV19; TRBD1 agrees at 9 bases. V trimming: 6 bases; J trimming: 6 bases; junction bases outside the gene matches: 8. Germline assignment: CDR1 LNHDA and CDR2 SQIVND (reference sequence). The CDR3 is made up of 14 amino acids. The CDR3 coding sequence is TGTGCCAGTAGCCGCCGACAGGGGGAGGATGGCTACACCTTC. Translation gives CASSRRQGEDGYTF.

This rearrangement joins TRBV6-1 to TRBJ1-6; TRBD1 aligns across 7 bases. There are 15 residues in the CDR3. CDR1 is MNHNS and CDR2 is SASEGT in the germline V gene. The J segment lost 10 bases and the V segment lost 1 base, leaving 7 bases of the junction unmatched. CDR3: CASSEDRGRWSPLHF. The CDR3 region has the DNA TGTGCCAGCAGTGAAGACAGGGGCCGATGGTCACCCCTCCACTTT.

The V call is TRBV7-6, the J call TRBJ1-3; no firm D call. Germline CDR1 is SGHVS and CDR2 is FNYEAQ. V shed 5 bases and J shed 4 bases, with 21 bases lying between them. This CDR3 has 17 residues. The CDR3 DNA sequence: TGTGCCAGCAGCCCCGGCCCCATCTTAGCCCCCGGAAACACCATATATTTT. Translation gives CASSPGPILAPGNTIYF. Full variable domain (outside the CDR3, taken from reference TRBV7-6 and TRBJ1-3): GAGVSQSPRYKVTKRGQDVALRCDPISGHVSLYWYRQALGQGPEFLTYFNYEAQQDKSGLPNDRFSAERPEGSISTLTIQRTEQRDSAMYRCASSPGPILAPGNTIYFGEGSWLTVV.

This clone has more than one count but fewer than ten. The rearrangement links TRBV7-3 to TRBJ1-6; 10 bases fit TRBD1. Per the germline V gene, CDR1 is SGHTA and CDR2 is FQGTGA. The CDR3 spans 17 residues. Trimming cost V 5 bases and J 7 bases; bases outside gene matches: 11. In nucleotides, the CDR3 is TGTGCCAGCAGCCCAAGGGGGGACAGGGGTAGGAATTCACCCCTCCACTTT. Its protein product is CASSPRGDRGRNSPLHF.

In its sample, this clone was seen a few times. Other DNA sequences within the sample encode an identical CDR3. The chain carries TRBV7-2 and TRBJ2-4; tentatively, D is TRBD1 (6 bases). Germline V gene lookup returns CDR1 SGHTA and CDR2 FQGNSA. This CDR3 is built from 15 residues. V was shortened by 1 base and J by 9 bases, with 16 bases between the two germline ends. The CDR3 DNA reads TGTGCCAGCAGCTTAGGCCAGGACAGTTTAAGCATTCAGTACTTC. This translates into CASSLGQDSLSIQYF.

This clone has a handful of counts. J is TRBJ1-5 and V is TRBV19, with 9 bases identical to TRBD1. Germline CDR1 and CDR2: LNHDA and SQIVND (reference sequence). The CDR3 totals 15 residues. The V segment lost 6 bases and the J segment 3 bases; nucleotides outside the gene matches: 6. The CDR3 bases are TGTGCCAGTAGGGGGACAGGGCGGGACAATCAGCCCCAGCATTTT. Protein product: CASRGTGRDNQPQHF.

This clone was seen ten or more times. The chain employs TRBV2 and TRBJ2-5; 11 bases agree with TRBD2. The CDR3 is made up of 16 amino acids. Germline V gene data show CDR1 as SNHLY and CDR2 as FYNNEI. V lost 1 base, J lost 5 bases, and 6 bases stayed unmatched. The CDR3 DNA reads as TGTGCCAGCAGTGAAGTAGCGGGGGGGCCCCGGGAGACCCAGTACTTC. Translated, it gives CASSEVAGGPRETQYF. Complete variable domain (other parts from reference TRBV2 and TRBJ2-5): EPEVTQTPSHQVTQMGQEVILRCVPISNHLYFYWYRQILGQKVEFLVSFYNNEISEKSEIFDDQFSVERPDGSNFTLKIRSTKLEDSAMYFCASSEVAGGPRETQYFGPGTRLLVL.

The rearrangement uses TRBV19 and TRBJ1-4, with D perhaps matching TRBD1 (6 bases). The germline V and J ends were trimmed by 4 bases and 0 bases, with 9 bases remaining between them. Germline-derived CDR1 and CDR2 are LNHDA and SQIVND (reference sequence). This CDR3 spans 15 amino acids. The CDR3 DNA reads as TGTGCCAGTAGTAGCCGACAGGCAACTAATGAAAAACTGTTTTTT. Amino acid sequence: CASSSRQATNEKLFF.

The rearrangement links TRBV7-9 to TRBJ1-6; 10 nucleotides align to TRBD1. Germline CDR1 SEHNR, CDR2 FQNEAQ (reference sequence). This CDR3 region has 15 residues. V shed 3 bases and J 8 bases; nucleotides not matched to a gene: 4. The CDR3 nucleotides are TGTGCCAGCAGCTTGTTGACAGGGGGCGATTCACCCCTCCACTTT. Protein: CASSLLTGGDSPLHF.

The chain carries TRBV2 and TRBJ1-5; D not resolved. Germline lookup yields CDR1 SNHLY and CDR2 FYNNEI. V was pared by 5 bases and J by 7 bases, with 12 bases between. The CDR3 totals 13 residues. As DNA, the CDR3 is TGTGCCAGCAGTCCCTCGGCGGGGCAGCCCCAGCATTTT. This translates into CASSPSAGQPQHF.

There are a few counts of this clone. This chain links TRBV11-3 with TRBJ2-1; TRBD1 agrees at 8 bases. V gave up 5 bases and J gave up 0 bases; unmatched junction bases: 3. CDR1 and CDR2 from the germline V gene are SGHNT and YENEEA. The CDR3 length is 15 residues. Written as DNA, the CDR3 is TGTGCCAGCAGCCAGGACAGGGTCTCCTACAATGAGCAGTTCTTC. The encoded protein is CASSQDRVSYNEQFF.

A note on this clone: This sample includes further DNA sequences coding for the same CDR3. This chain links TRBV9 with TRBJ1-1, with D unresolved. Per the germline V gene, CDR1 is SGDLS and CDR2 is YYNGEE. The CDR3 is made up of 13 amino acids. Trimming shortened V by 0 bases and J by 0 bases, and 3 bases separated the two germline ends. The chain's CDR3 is CASSVAVNTEAFF. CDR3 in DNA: TGTGCCAGCAGCGTAGCCGTGAACACTGAAGCTTTCTTT.

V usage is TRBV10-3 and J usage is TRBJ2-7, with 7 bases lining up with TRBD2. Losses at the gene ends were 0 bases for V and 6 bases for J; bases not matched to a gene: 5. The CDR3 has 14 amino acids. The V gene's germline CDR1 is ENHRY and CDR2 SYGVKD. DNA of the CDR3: TGTGCCATCAGTGAGTCGGGGGTAGCGGGCGAGCAGTACTTC. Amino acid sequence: CAISESGVAGEQYF.

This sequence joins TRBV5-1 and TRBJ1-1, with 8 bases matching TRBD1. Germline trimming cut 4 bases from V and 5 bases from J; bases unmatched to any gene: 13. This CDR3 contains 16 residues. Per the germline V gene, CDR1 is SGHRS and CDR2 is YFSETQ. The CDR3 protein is CASSPWAGGAETEAFF. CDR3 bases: TGCGCCAGCAGCCCGTGGGCAGGGGGCGCGGAGACTGAAGCTTTCTTT.

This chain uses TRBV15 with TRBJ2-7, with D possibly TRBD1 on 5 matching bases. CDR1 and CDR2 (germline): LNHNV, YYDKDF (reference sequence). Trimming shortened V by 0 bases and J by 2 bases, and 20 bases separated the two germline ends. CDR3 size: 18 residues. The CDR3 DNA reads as TGTGCCACCAGCAGAGATCGGTCAACAGGTACTGCTCCCTACGAGCAGTACTTC. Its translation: CATSRDRSTGTAPYEQYF.

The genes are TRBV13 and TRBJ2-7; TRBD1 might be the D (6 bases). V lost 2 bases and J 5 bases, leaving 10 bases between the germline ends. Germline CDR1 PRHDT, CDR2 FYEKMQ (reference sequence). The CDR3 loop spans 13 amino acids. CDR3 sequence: CASSLRGTDEQYF. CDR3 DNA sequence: TGTGCCAGCAGCTTAAGGGGGACGGACGAGCAGTACTTC.

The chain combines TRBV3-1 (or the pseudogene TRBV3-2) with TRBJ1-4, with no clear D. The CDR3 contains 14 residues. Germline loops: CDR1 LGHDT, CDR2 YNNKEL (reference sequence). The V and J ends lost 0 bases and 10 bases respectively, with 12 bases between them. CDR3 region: CASSQDTAGGKLFF. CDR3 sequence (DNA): TGTGCCAGCAGCCAAGATACGGCGGGCGGAAAACTGTTTTTT.